This entry lists 4 T cell receptor beta chains sequenced from one sample in a study of blood T cell repertoires in COVID-19. TCRdb's table, derived via immunoSEQ multiplex PCR, lists solely in-frame clones and lacks some. This repertoire shows under 300,000 clones, approximately 80% found once; its top ten account for roughly 2.9%. What was sequenced was peripheral blood. Receptors were obtained from a woman aged 55-69 years with active or convalescent COVID-19.

To note about this clone: The germline gene is not matched at one end of the junction; a read error may be the cause. This sample also contains other DNA sequences that code for the same CDR3. The rearrangement links TRBV5-1 to TRBJ2-7, with 9 bases identical to TRBD1. The V gene's germline CDR1 is SGHRS and CDR2 YFSETQ. The CDR3 extends over 14 amino acids. The CDR3 is CASSLGQGFYEQYF. The DNA of the CDR3 is TGCGCCAGCAGTTTGGGACAGGGCTTCTACGAGCAGTACTTC. Supplemented by reference TRBV5-1 and TRBJ2-7, the full variable domain reads KAGVTQTPRYLIKTRGQQVTLSCSPISGHRSVSWYQQTPGQGLQFLFEYFSETQRNKGNFPGRFSGRQFSNSRSEMNVSTLELGDSALYLCASSLGQGFYEQYFGPGTRLTVT.

This chain joins TRBV7-2 and TRBJ2-5; D perhaps matches TRBD2 (6 bases). The length of the CDR3 is 17 residues. Germline assignment: CDR1 SGHTA and CDR2 FQGNSA. The ends were cut back, 1 base at V and 5 bases at J, with 20 bases in the middle. CDR3 region: CASSLGPSLGGRETQYF. The CDR3 coding sequence is TGTGCCAGCAGCTTAGGACCTAGTTTGGGGGGTCGGGAGACCCAGTACTTC.

The chain uses TRBV11-3 and TRBJ2-1, with 8 bases aligning to TRBD2. V shed 6 bases and J 6 bases; nucleotides not matched to a gene: 10. This CDR3 is 15 amino acids long. CDR1 is SGHNT, CDR2 YENEEA, per germline. CDR3 in amino acids: CASRQGAGGINEQFF. CDR3 nucleotide sequence: TGTGCCAGCAGGCAAGGGGCGGGGGGAATCAATGAGCAGTTCTTC.

The genes are TRBV6-2 or TRBV6-3 and TRBJ1-6; 9 positions agree with TRBD1. Germline CDR1 reads MNHEY; CDR2 reads SVGEGT. The CDR3 length is 15 residues. The junction had 5 bases not matched to a gene; V was cut back by 5 bases and J by 6 bases. Here the CDR3 reads CASSGQGQGNSPLHF. In DNA, the CDR3 is TGTGCCAGCAGTGGACAGGGACAGGGTAATTCACCCCTCCACTTT.